This TCR beta chain originates from a study of long-term antiretroviral therapy in people with HIV. To note about this clone: Its specificity is not known.

Survey-level immunoSEQ v3.0 assays were run. The repertoire was sequenced with immunoSEQ multiplex PCR; TCRdb's copy has only in-frame clones and lacks some. This sample yields about 25,000 clones, of which 85% to 90% are seen a single time; 5.3% belongs to the top ten. Study results and limitations: Someone took the blood between about 2004 and 2018, maybe while older ART regimens were in use. Subsequent to ART, diversity was augmented yet persisted below that of transplant donor controls.

Trimming cost V 7 bases and J 1 base, with 4 bases left between them. Looked up from germline, CDR1 is MNHNS and CDR2 is SASEGT. The CDR3 extends over 11 amino acids. V and J are TRBV6-1 and TRBJ1-2; D gene uncertain. The specimen was unsorted PBMCs, collected approximately 4.5 years after starting antiretroviral therapy. This TCR came from a young man with HIV. Written as DNA, the CDR3 is TGTGCCAGCACCCTTAACTATGGCTACACCTTC. It translates to CASTLNYGYTF.